The 6 T cell receptor beta chains listed next were all sequenced from one sample in a study of early T cells in non-severe SARS-CoV-2 infection. In TCRdb, the 5' RACE reads were re-called with MiXCR into one record per CDR3 protein. The data hold roughly 26,000 distinct CDR3 sequences, with more than 4.5% observed a single time. The sample comprised whole blood. All receptors derive from an adult who was a healthcare worker with PCR-confirmed SARS-CoV-2 infection or an uninfected control (not recorded which).

This clonotype was counted many times. The genes are TRBV10-3 and TRBJ1-6; 7 positions match TRBD1. This CDR3 spans 13 amino acids. V gave up 9 bases and J gave up 7 bases; unmatched junction bases: 6. Germline CDR1 and CDR2: ENHRY and SYGVKD. CDR3: CAMGGQLNSPLHF. The CDR3 DNA reads as TGTGCCATGGGGGGACAGCTAAATTCACCCCTCCACTTT.

This clonotype was counted only a few times. The gene calls are TRBV7-2 and TRBJ2-3; possibly TRBD1 or TRBD2 for D (5 bases each). Trimming took off 5 bases at V and 4 bases at J, with 13 bases between the two ends. This CDR3 contains 14 residues. Germline V gene lookup returns CDR1 SGHTA and CDR2 FQGNSA. The CDR3 coding sequence is TGTGCCAGCAGCCGCCGGCGAGGGGCAGATACGCAGTATTTT. This sequence encodes CASSRRRGADTQYF.

V is TRBV18 and J is TRBJ2-5, with D perhaps assigned TRBD1 or TRBD2 (5 bases each). Trimming took 3 bases from V and 2 from J, leaving 7 bases between them. The CDR3 spans 13 residues. CDR1 KGHSH and CDR2 LQKENI come from the germline V gene. The CDR3: CASSPGRQETQYF. The CDR3 DNA follows: TGTGCCAGCTCACCGGGACGACAAGAGACCCAGTACTTC.

This clonotype turned up a few times. The chain joins TRBV27 to TRBJ2-2; D unclear. The CDR3 sequence is 14 residues long. V lost 7 bases and J 2 bases, leaving 11 bases between the germline ends. Germline V gene data show CDR1 as MNHEY and CDR2 as SMNVEV (reference sequence). CDR3: CASTRVLNTGELFF. The CDR3 DNA follows: TGTGCCAGCACTAGGGTCCTCAACACCGGGGAGCTGTTTTTT.

This clonotype was picked up many times. The rearrangement uses TRBV27 and TRBJ2-7, with 8 nucleotides matching TRBD1. With 5 bases clipped from V and 6 bases from J, the junction kept 6 bases outside the gene matches. Germline V CDR1 and CDR2: MNHEY, SMNVEV (reference sequence). CDR3 length equals 13 residues. This chain's CDR3 is CASSKDRVGEQYF. As DNA, the CDR3 is TGTGCCAGCAGTAAGGACAGGGTAGGCGAGCAGTACTTC.

The chain recombines TRBV5-1 with TRBJ2-1, with 8 bases lining up with TRBD2. CDR1 is SGHRS, CDR2 YFSETQ, per germline. This CDR3 has 15 amino acids. The ends lost 2 bases at V and 0 bases at J; junction bases unmatched: 1. CDR3 region: CASSLTSGSYNEQFF. The DNA for the CDR3 is TGCGCCAGCAGCTTAACTAGCGGCTCCTACAATGAGCAGTTCTTC.